Given below is one T cell receptor (beta chain) in context. Antigen unknown. Chemo-refractory metastatic non-small-cell lung cancer patients were treated with focal radiation plus CTLA-4 blockade with ipilimumab. This entry is derived from a study of radiotherapy plus CTLA-4 blockade in lung cancer. Study in general: About 17% of enrolled patients responded objectively, and about 31% had disease control. General study points: With interferon-beta, early dynamics of blood T cell clones were reported to best predict response. After treatment with radiotherapy plus ipilimumab, TCR clones that came from the tumor expanded in blood.

The germline CDR1 and CDR2 sequences are MNHEY and SVGAGI. The V gene end was trimmed by 2 bases and the J gene end by 14 bases; junction bases not matched to a gene: 8. CDR3 length equals 14 residues. Here immunoSEQ multiplex PCR was the method, and the copy in TCRdb shows in-frame clones only, minus some. The table shows approximately 38,000 clones, with 65% to 90% occurring only once. The TCR originated in a human donor with non-small cell lung cancer whose response to radiotherapy plus ipilimumab could not be evaluated. The material was peripheral blood, obtained from a patient treated with radiotherapy plus ipilimumab. J is TRBJ2-1 and V is TRBV6-5; 11 nucleotides agree with TRBD2. CDR3 DNA sequence: TGTGCCAGCAGTTACACGGGACTAGCGGCGAGTGAGTTCTTC. Its translation: CASSYTGLAASEFF.